These 21 T cell receptor beta chains came from one sample sequenced in a study of cytomegalovirus exposure and HLA in healthy donors. Sequencing was performed with immunoSEQ multiplex PCR; in TCRdb, only in-frame clones are kept and a portion is missing. This table holds 150,000 to 200,000 clones, about 87% found once. Sample: PBMCs. The receptors were sampled from a woman aged 30 to 39 in good health and CMV-seronegative.

The chain recombines TRBV29-1 with TRBJ2-7, with a possible D match to TRBD1 (6 bases). Looked up from germline, CDR1 is SQVTM and CDR2 is ANQGSEA. Deletions cut 1 base from V and 3 bases from J, with 10 bases between. This CDR3 is built from 13 residues. CDR3 sequence reads: CSVEGGTHYEQYF. The DNA of the CDR3 is TGCAGCGTTGAAGGAGGGACACACTACGAGCAGTACTTC.

The chain employs TRBV7-2 and TRBJ1-4; unclear D gene. The CDR3 runs 14 residues. V lost 3 bases to trimming and J lost 10 bases, with 15 bases between them. Germline assignment: CDR1 SGHTA and CDR2 FQGNSA. Here the CDR3 DNA reads TGTGCCAGCAGCTTCGGGAGATCTCATGGAAAACTGTTTTTT. Translating it yields CASSFGRSHGKLFF. Complete variable domain (other parts from reference TRBV7-2 and TRBJ1-4): GAGVSQSPSNKVTEKGKDVELRCDPISGHTALYWYRQSLGQGLEFLIYFQGNSAPDKSGLPSDRFSAERTGGSVSTLTIQRTQQEDSAVYLCASSFGRSHGKLFFGSGTQLSVL.

J is TRBJ1-3 and V is TRBV6-1; 7 bases are a match to TRBD1. Germline-derived CDR1 and CDR2 are MNHNS and SASEGT. This CDR3 contains 14 residues. Losses at the gene ends were 6 bases for V and 2 bases for J; bases not matched to a gene: 4. The CDR3 DNA follows: TGTGCCAGCAGAGCAGGGGGTCCTGGAAACACCATATATTTT. Its protein is CASRAGGPGNTIYF.

The chain combines TRBV18 with TRBJ2-7; 9 nucleotides align to TRBD1. Germline lookup yields CDR1 KGHSH and CDR2 LQKENI. This CDR3 spans 14 amino acids. V lost 5 bases, J lost 3 bases, and 5 bases stayed unmatched. The CDR3, as DNA: TGTGCCAGCTCAAGACAGGGGGTAATCTACGAGCAGTACTTC. This gives the protein CASSRQGVIYEQYF.

This sequence joins TRBV4-1 and TRBJ2-5; TRBD2 matches 8 bases. CDR1 is MGHRA and CDR2 is YSYEKL in the germline V gene. Trimming at V came to 1 base and at J to 2 bases, leaving 6 bases not matched to a gene. The CDR3 sequence is 16 residues long. The CDR3 protein is CASSQGASGGQETQYF. DNA for the CDR3: TGCGCCAGCAGCCAAGGTGCGAGCGGGGGTCAAGAGACCCAGTACTTC.

The V gene is TRBV4-1, the J gene TRBJ2-3, with TRBD2 as a possible D gene (5 bases). The germline gives CDR1 MGHRA, CDR2 YSYEKL. V dropped 3 bases and J dropped 2 bases, with 15 bases sitting between them. This CDR3 is 16 amino acids long. In DNA, the CDR3 is TGCGCCAGCAGCCAGGGAGCCAAACCTTTCACAGATACGCAGTATTTT. Protein sequence: CASSQGAKPFTDTQYF.

This clone has only one observation. This chain connects TRBV11-2 to TRBJ2-7; the match to TRBD1 covers 9 bases. V was pared by 0 bases and J by 4 bases, with 7 bases of the junction left unmatched. The CDR3 covers 16 residues. Per germline, CDR1 SGHAT and CDR2 FQNNGV. The CDR3 loop reads CASSLDPGQGQYEQYF. The CDR3, as DNA: TGTGCCAGCAGCTTAGATCCGGGACAGGGTCAATACGAGCAGTACTTC.

The chain links TRBV4-3 to TRBJ1-3; tentative D call: TRBD1 (5 bases). Trimming removed 0 bases at V and 0 bases at J, with 12 bases between. This CDR3 has 17 residues. CDR1 LGHNA and CDR2 YSLEER come from the germline V gene. CDR3 nucleotide sequence: TGCGCCAGCAGCCAAGATCGTGGCAGGGACTCTGGAAACACCATATATTTT. This gives the protein CASSQDRGRDSGNTIYF.

The DNA of the CDR3 is TGTGCCAGCAGCCCCCTAACAGGGGGCAGGGACGAGCAGTACTTC. Residues: CASSPLTGGRDEQYF. V is TRBV6-5 and J is TRBJ2-7, with 9 bases matching TRBD1. In germline, CDR1 is MNHEY, CDR2 SVGAGI. The ends lost 6 bases at V and 5 bases at J; junction bases unmatched: 11. This CDR3 is 15 amino acids long.

V is TRBV19 and J is TRBJ2-7; D is uncertain. The V gene's germline CDR1 is LNHDA and CDR2 SQIVND (reference sequence). Between the trimmed V and J ends, which lost 4 bases and 3 bases, there was a span of 16 bases. The CDR3 extends over 15 amino acids. The CDR3 nucleotides read TGTGCCAGTAGTACCTCCGACTCCCCCCTCTACGAGCAGTACTTC. Residues: CASSTSDSPLYEQYF.

The rearrangement links TRBV30 to TRBJ2-1, with TRBD2 identical over 7 bases. After removal of 2 bases from V and 5 bases from J, the junction contained 9 bases not matched to a gene. The CDR3 contains 15 residues. CDR1 is GTSNPN and CDR2 is SVGIG in the germline V gene (reference sequence). The CDR3 spells CAWSPLGTTDNEQFF. The CDR3 DNA reads as TGTGCCTGGAGTCCCCTGGGGACTACCGACAATGAGCAGTTCTTC.

The chain employs TRBV7-8 and TRBJ1-5; D is perhaps TRBD1 (5 bases). The CDR3 extends over 17 amino acids. Germline lookup yields CDR1 SGHVS and CDR2 FQNEAQ. Trimming shortened V by 5 bases and J by 5 bases, and 22 bases separated the two germline ends. DNA of the CDR3: TGTGCCAGCAGCAAAGGGGCCCTAAAACGGGCCGATCAGCCCCAGCATTTT. As protein: CASSKGALKRADQPQHF.

This clone has just one count. The chain joins TRBV19 to TRBJ1-1; D possibly corresponds to TRBD1 (5 bases). The CDR3 totals 15 residues. Germline CDR1 is LNHDA and CDR2 is SQIVND (reference sequence). Trimming shortened V by 5 bases and J by 6 bases, and 19 bases separated the two germline ends. CDR3 sequence reads: CASSVAYQGYAEAFF. The CDR3 bases are TGTGCCAGTAGTGTAGCATATCAGGGATACGCTGAAGCTTTCTTT.

The chain couples TRBV5-1 to TRBJ2-7, with 7 positions matching TRBD1. There are 14 residues in the CDR3. J was trimmed by 9 bases and V by 3 bases; bases with no gene match: 12. Germline V lookup: CDR1 SGHRS, CDR2 YFSETQ. For the CDR3, the DNA is TGCGCCAGCAGCTACACAGGGGACCCATTGGGGCAGTACTTC. Translating gives CASSYTGDPLGQYF.

V gene TRBV11-3 combines with J gene TRBJ2-2; tentative D call: TRBD2 (5 bases). The CDR3 covers 14 residues. Trimming removed 5 bases at V and 3 bases at J, with 10 bases between. Germline CDR1 reads SGHNT; CDR2 reads YENEEA. The CDR3 is CASSPGLHTGELFF. The CDR3 DNA sequence: TGTGCCAGCAGCCCGGGATTGCACACCGGGGAGCTGTTTTTT.

V is TRBV4-2 and J is TRBJ1-6; the D is unclear. The CDR3 runs 19 residues. In germline, CDR1 is LGHNA, CDR2 YNFKEQ. V was pared by 5 bases and J by 0 bases, with 20 bases between. CDR3 in amino acids: CASSNPVGEDSSYNSPLHF. The CDR3 nucleotides are TGTGCCAGCAGCAACCCCGTTGGCGAGGATAGCTCCTATAATTCACCCCTCCACTTT.

The chain joins TRBV4-1 to TRBJ2-5; 15 nucleotides align to TRBD2. The CDR3 sequence is 18 residues long. From germline, CDR1 is MGHRA and CDR2 YSYEKL. Losses at the gene ends were 4 bases for V and 4 bases for J; bases not matched to a gene: 10. The CDR3 reads CASSPNTAGLAGGETQYF. CDR3 coding DNA: TGCGCCAGCAGCCCGAATACAGCGGGACTAGCGGGAGGAGAGACCCAGTACTTC.

The V call is TRBV5-6, the J call TRBJ2-1, with a possible D match to TRBD2 (7 bases). This CDR3 is built from 18 residues. Trimming pared 1 base from V and 0 bases from J, leaving 17 bases between. The germline V gene has CDR1 SGHDT and CDR2 YYEEEE. The CDR3 region is CASSLPAWRGRSYNEQFF. The CDR3 region has the DNA TGTGCCAGCAGCTTGCCCGCTTGGCGGGGGCGCTCCTACAATGAGCAGTTCTTC.

CDR3 sequence reads: CASSTVGGAGEKLFF. The CDR3, as DNA: TGTGCCAGCAGCACGGTTGGGGGGGCTGGAGAAAAACTGTTTTTT. The chain has TRBV7-2 and TRBJ1-4; possible D gene TRBD1, 6 bases. Trimming pared 5 bases from V and 8 bases from J, leaving 18 bases between. This CDR3 contains 15 residues. CDR1 is SGHTA and CDR2 is FQGNSA in the germline V gene.

The chain has TRBV25-1 and TRBJ2-7; 8 nucleotides align to TRBD1. Germline trimming cut 6 bases from V and 4 bases from J; bases unmatched to any gene: 8. This CDR3 contains 14 residues. Per the germline V gene, CDR1 is MGHDK and CDR2 is SYGVNS. The CDR3 spells CASREPGGLYEQYF. The CDR3 DNA is TGTGCCAGCAGAGAGCCAGGGGGCCTATACGAGCAGTACTTC.

The CDR3: CASSHSTGELFF. The CDR3 bases are TGTGCCAGCAGCCACAGCACCGGGGAGCTGTTTTTT. This sequence joins TRBV7-6 and TRBJ2-2; the D is unclear. The CDR3 sequence is 12 residues long. V was shortened by 5 bases and J by 4 bases, with 5 bases between the two germline ends. The germline CDR1 and CDR2 sequences are SGHVS and FNYEAQ.